The entry below describes one T cell receptor beta chain. The antigen remains undetermined. These data are taken from a study of cytomegalovirus exposure and HLA in healthy donors. Findings of the study overall: The study recorded about 160 TCR beta chains that were cytomegalovirus-associated.

Germline lookup yields CDR1 LNHDA and CDR2 SQIVND (reference sequence). V dropped 7 bases and J dropped 1; count of bases not matched to a gene: 4. CDR3 length equals 15 residues. The PCR employed 60 Vbeta primers together with 13 Jbeta primers. The data were produced by immunoSEQ multiplex PCR, yet TCRdb's version contains in-frame clones alone and is incomplete. Of 110,000 or so clones in the sample, 70% to 80% are singletons; the top ten hold under 1.5%. Sequenced sample: PBMCs. The J gene is TRBJ2-3, the V gene TRBV19; the match to TRBD2 covers 11 bases. This receptor was identified in a man aged 35 to 55 in good health and CMV-seronegative. The DNA for the CDR3 is TGTGCCAGTAATTTGGGACTAGCGGGCACAGATACGCAGTATTTT. Protein sequence: CASNLGLAGTDTQYF. Using reference TRBV19 and TRBJ2-3 for the parts outside the CDR3, the full variable domain is DGGITQSPKYLFRKEGQNVTLSCEQNLNHDAMYWYRQDPGQGLRLIYYSQIVNDFQKGDIAEGYSVSREKKESFPLTVTSAQKNPTAFYLCASNLGLAGTDTQYFGPGTRLTVL.